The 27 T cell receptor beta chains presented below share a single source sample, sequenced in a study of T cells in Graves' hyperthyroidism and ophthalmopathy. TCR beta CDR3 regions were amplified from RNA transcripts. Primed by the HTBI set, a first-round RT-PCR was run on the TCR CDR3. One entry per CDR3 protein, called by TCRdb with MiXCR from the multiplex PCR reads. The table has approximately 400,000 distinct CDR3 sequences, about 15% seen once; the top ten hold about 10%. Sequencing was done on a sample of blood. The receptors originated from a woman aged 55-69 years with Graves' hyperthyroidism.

This CDR3 reads CSAPGQGGEKLFF. CDR3 in DNA: TGCAGCGCACCGGGACAGGGTGGTGAAAAACTGTTTTTT. J is TRBJ1-4 and V is TRBV29-1, with 9 bases that match TRBD1. The junction had 7 bases not matched to a gene; V was cut back by 7 bases and J by 7 bases. The CDR3 extends over 13 amino acids. In germline, CDR1 is SQVTM, CDR2 ANQGSEA.

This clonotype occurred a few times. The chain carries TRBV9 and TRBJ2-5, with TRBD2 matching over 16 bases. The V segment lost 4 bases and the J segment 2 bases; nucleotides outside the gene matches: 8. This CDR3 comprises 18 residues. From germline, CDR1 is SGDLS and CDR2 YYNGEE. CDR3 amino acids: CASSLGLAGGFGQETQYF. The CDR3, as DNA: TGTGCCAGCAGCCTGGGACTAGCGGGAGGGTTCGGGCAAGAGACCCAGTACTTC. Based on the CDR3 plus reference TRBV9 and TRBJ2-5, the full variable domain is DSGVTQTPKHLITATGQRVTLRCSPRSGDLSVYWYQQSLDQGLQFLIQYYNGEERAKGNILERFSAQQFPDLHSELNLSSLELGDSALYFCASSLGLAGGFGQETQYFGPGTRLLVL.

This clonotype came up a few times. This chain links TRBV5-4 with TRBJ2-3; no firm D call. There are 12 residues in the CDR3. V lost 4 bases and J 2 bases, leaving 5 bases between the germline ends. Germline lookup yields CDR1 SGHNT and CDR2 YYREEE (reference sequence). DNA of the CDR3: TGTGCCAGCAGCACTTTCACAGATACGCAGTATTTT. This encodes CASSTFTDTQYF.

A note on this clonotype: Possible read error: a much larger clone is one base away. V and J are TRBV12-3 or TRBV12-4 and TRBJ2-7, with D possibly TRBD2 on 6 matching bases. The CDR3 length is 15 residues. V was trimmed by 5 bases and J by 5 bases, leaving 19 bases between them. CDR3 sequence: CASSPMGLEYNEQYF. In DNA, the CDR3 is TGTGCCAGCAGTCCTATGGGACTGGAGTATAACGAGCAGTACTTC.

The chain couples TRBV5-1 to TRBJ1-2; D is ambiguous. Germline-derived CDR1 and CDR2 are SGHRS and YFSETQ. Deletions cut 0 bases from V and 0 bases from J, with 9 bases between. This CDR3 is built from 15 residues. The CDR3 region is CASSLEAEPNYGYTF. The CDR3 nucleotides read TGCGCCAGCAGCTTGGAGGCAGAACCTAACTATGGCTACACCTTC. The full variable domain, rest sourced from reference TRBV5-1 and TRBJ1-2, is KAGVTQTPRYLIKTRGQQVTLSCSPISGHRSVSWYQQTPGQGLQFLFEYFSETQRNKGNFPGRFSGRQFSNSRSEMNVSTLELGDSALYLCASSLEAEPNYGYTFGSGTRLTVV.

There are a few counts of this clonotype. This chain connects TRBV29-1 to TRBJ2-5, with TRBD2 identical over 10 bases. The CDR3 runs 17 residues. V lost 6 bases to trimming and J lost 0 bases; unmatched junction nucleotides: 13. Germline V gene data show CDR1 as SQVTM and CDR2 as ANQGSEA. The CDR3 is CSVDSSGSVGDQETQYF. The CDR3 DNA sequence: TGCAGCGTAGACTCTAGCGGGAGCGTTGGTGACCAAGAGACCCAGTACTTC.

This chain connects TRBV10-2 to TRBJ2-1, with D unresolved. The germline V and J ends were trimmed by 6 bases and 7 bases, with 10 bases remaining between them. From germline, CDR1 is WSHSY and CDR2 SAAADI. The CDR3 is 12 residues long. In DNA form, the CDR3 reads TGCGCCAGCAGGGTTTCGTTTAATGAGCAGTTCTTC. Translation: CASRVSFNEQFF.

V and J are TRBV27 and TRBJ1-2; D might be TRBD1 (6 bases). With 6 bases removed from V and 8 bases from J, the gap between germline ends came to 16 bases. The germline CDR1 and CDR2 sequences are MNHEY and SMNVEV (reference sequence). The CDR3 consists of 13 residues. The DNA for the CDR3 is TGTGCCAGCAGACCCTATGTCGGGGGCGGCTACACCTTC. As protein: CASRPYVGGGYTF.

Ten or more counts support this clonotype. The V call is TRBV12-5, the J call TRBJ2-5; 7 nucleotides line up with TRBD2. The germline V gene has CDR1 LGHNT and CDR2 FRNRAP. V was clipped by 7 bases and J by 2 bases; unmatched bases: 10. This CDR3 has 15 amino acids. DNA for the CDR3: TGTGCTAGTGCCCCTGACGGGGGGAAACAAGAGACCCAGTACTTC. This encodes CASAPDGGKQETQYF.

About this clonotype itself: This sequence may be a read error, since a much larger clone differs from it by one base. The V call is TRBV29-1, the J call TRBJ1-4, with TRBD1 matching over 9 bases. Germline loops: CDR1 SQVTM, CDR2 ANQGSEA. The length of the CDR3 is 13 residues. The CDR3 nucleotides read TGCAGCGCTAGGACAGGGGATAATGGAAAACTGTTTTTT. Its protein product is CSARTGDNGKLFF.

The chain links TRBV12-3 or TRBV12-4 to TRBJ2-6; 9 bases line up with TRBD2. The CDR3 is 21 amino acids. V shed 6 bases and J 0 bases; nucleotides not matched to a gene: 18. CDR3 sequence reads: CASSPGYGREGRGSGANVLTF. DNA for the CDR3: TGTGCCAGCAGCCCAGGATACGGGCGGGAGGGCCGGGGCTCTGGGGCCAACGTCCTGACTTTC.

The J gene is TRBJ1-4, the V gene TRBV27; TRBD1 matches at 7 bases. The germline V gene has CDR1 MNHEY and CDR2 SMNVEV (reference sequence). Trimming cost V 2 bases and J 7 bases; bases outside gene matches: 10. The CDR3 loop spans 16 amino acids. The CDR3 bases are TGTGCCAGCAGTTTACTCTCCCCAGGGGGGAGTGAAAAACTGTTTTTT. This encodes CASSLLSPGGSEKLFF.

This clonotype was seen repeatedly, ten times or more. The CDR3 nucleotides read TGTGCCTCGACCCAAAGTTCCGCCCTCTCGTGGGAGCTGTTTTTT. It yields the protein CASTQSSALSWELFF. This sequence joins TRBV28 and TRBJ2-2; D is undetermined. The V and J ends lost 11 bases and 9 bases respectively, with 25 bases between them. Per germline, CDR1 MDHEN and CDR2 SYDVKM. This CDR3 spans 15 amino acids. Combining the CDR3 with reference TRBV28 and TRBJ2-2 gives the whole variable domain DVKVTQSSRYLVKRTGEKVFLECVQDMDHENMFWYRQDPGLGLRLIYFSYDVKMKEKGDIPEGYSVSREKKERFSLILESASTNQTSMYLCASTQSSALSWELFFGEGSRLTVL.

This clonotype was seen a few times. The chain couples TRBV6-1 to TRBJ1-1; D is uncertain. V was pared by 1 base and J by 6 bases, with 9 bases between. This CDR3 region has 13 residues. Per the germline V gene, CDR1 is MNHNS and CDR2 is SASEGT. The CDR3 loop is CASSEVSSPEAFF. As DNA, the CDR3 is TGTGCCAGCAGTGAAGTGTCTTCCCCTGAAGCTTTCTTT.

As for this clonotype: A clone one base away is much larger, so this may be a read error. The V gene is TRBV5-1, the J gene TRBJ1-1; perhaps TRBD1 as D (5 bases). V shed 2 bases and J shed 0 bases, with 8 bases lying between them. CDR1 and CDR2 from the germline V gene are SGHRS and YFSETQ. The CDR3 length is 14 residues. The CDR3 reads CASSLEGMNTEAFF. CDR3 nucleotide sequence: TGCGCCAGCAGCTTAGAGGGGATGAACACTGAAGCTTTCTTT.

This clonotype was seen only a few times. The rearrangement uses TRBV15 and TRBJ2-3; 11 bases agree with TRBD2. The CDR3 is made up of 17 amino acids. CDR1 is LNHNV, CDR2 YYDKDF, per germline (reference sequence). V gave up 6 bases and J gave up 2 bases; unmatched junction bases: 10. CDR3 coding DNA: TGTGCCACCAGGGGGGGGCTAGCGGGAGGCTCCACAGATACGCAGTATTTT. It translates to CATRGGLAGGSTDTQYF.

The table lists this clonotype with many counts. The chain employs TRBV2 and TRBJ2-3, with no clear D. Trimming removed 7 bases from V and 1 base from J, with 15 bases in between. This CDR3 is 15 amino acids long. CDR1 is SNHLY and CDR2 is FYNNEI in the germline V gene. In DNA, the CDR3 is TGTGCCAGCACAAGACTTGACGCGGGCACAGATACGCAGTATTTT. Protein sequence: CASTRLDAGTDTQYF.

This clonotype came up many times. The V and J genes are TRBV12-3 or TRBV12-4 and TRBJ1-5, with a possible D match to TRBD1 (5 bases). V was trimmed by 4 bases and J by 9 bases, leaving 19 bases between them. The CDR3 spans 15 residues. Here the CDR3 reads CASSSLSGTPRPQHF. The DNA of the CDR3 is TGTGCCAGCAGTTCACTAAGCGGGACCCCGAGGCCCCAGCATTTT.

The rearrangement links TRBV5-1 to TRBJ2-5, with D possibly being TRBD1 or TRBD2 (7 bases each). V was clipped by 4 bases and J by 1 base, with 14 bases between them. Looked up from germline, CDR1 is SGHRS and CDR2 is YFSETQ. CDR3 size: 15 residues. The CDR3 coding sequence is TGCGCCAGCAGCGCAGGGGGGGGCGGCCAAGAGACCCAGTACTTC. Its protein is CASSAGGGGQETQYF.

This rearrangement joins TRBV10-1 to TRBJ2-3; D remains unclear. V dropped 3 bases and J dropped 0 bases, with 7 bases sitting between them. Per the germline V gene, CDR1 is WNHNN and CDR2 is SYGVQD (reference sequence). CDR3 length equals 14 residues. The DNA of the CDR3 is TGCGCCAGCAGTGATTCTGTTAGCACAGATACGCAGTATTTT. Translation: CASSDSVSTDTQYF.

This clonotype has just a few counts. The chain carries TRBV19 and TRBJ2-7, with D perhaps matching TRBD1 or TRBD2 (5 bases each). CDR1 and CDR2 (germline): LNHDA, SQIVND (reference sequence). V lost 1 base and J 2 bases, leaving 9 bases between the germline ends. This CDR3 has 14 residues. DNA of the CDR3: TGTGCCAGTAGTATAGCGGGACCCCCCTACGAGCAGTACTTC. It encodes CASSIAGPPYEQYF.

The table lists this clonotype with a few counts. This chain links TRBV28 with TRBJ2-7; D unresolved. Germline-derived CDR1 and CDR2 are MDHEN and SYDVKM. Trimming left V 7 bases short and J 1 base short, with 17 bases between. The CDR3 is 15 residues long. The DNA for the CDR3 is TGTGCCAGCACTCACAACCCGGGCCGATCCTACGAGCAGTACTTC. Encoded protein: CASTHNPGRSYEQYF.

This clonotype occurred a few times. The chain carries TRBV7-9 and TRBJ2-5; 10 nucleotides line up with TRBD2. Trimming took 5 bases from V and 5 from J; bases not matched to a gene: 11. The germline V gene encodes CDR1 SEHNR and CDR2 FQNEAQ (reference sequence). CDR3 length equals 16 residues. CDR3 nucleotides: TGTGCCAGCAGCCGACCAGGACTAGCGGTCGGGGAGACCCAGTACTTC. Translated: CASSRPGLAVGETQYF. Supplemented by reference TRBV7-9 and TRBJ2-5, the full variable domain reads DTGVSQNPRHKITKRGQNVTFRCDPISEHNRLYWYRQTLGQGPEFLTYFQNEAQLEKSRLLSDRFSAERPKGSFSTLEIQRTEQGDSAMYLCASSRPGLAVGETQYFGPGTRLLVL.

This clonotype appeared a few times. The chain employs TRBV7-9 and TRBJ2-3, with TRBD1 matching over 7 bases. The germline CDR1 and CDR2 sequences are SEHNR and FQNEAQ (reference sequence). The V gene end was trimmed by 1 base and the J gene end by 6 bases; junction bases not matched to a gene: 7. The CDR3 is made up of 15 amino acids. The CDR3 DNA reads TGTGCCAGCAGCTTAGGTGACAGGGATTATGATACGCAGTATTTT. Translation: CASSLGDRDYDTQYF.

The CDR3, as DNA: TGTGCCAGCAGTTTACGGGGGAGCACCTACGAGCAGTACTTC. It codes for CASSLRGSTYEQYF. The chain uses TRBV28 and TRBJ2-7, with D possibly TRBD2 on 6 matching bases. From germline, CDR1 is MDHEN and CDR2 SYDVKM. The CDR3 is 14 amino acids. V gave up 2 bases and J gave up 2 bases, with 10 bases separating them.

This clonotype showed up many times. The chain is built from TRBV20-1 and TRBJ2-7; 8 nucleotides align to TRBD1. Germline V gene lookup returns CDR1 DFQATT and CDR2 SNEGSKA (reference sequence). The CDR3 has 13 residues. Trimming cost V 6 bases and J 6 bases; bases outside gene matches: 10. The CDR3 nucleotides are TGCAGTGCCATGGACAGGGCGTCGGGCGAGCAGTACTTC. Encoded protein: CSAMDRASGEQYF.

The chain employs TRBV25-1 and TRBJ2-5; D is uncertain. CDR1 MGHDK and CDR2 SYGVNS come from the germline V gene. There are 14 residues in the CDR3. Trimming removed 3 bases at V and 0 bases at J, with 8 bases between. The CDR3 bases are TGTGCCAGCAGTGACAGCTGGTACCAAGAGACCCAGTACTTC. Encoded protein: CASSDSWYQETQYF.